The entry that follows covers one T cell receptor beta chain sequence. This CDR3 is 14 amino acids long. CDR1 and CDR2 (germline): LGHNT, FRNRAP. Deletions cut 6 bases from V and 1 base from J, with 11 bases between. Produced via immunoSEQ multiplex PCR; TCRdb's table is partial and in-frame only. The table lists 200,000 to 300,000 clones, roughly four fifths of them singletons. The sample belongs to a study of blood T cell repertoires in COVID-19. The source of this sequence is a woman in her 70s with acute or convalescent COVID-19. The gene calls are TRBV12-5 and TRBJ2-3; a possible D gene is TRBD2 (6 bases). The specimen was peripheral blood. As DNA, the CDR3 is TGTGCTAGTGGCTTCGGGGGAGGCACAGATACGCAGTATTTT. Translation gives CASGFGGGTDTQYF.